This T cell receptor (beta chain) is from a study of blood T cell repertoires in COVID-19. TCRdb's table, derived via immunoSEQ multiplex PCR, lists solely in-frame clones and lacks some. The repertoire holds a few hundred thousand clones, with over 75% as singletons. The CDR3 covers 14 residues. CDR1 is SGHDT and CDR2 is YYEEEE in the germline V gene. The ends lost 4 bases at V and 6 bases at J; junction bases unmatched: 7. The sequence came from a woman between 45 and 65 years old with active or convalescent COVID-19. This chain uses TRBV5-6 with TRBJ1-1; 9 bases are a match to TRBD1. Material: peripheral blood. The CDR3 bases are TGTGCCAGCAGCACCGAGGACAGGGGAGCTGAAGCTTTCTTT. Its protein product is CASSTEDRGAEAFF.